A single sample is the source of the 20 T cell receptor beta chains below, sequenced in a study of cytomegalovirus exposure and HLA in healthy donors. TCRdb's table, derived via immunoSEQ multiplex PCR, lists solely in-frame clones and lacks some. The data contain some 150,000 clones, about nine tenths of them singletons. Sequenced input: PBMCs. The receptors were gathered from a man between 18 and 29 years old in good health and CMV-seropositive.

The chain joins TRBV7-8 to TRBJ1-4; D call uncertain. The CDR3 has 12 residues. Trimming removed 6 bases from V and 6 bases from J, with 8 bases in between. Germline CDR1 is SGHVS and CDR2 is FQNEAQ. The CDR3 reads CASSYNDEKLFF. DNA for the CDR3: TGTGCCAGCAGTTACAACGATGAAAAACTGTTTTTT.

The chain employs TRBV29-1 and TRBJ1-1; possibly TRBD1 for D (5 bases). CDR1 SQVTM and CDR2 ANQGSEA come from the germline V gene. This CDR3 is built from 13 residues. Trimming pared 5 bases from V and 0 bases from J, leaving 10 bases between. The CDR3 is CSVCRVLNTEAFF. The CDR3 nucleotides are TGCAGCGTTTGCAGGGTGCTGAACACTGAAGCTTTCTTT.

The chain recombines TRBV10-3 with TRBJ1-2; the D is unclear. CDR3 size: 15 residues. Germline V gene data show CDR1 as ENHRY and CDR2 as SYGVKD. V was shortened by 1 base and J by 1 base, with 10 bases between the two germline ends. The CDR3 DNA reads TGTGCCATCAGTGAGTTTCCAGGCTTTAACTATGGCTACACCTTC. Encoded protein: CAISEFPGFNYGYTF.

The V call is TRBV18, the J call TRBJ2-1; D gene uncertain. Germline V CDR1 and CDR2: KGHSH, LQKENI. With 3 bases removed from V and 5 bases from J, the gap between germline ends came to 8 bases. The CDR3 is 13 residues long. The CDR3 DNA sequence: TGTGCCAGCTCACCGACTTACGACAATGAGCAGTTCTTC. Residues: CASSPTYDNEQFF.

The CDR3 is CASSLGGPLENTIYF. The CDR3 DNA is TGTGCCAGCAGCTTAGGAGGGCCCCTGGAAAACACCATATATTTT. The rearrangement links TRBV5-6 to TRBJ1-3; D remains ambiguous. The CDR3 covers 15 residues. V lost 2 bases to trimming and J lost 6 bases, with 15 bases between them. Germline V gives CDR1 SGHDT, CDR2 YYEEEE.

In DNA form, the CDR3 reads TGTGCCAGCAGTTTCGGGACAGAGCAGTTCTTC. Its protein product is CASSFGTEQFF. The chain is built from TRBV28 and TRBJ2-1; TRBD1 is a possible D gene (6 bases). Trimming shortened V by 3 bases and J by 10 bases, and 7 bases separated the two germline ends. Per germline, CDR1 MDHEN and CDR2 SYDVKM. The CDR3 loop spans 11 amino acids.

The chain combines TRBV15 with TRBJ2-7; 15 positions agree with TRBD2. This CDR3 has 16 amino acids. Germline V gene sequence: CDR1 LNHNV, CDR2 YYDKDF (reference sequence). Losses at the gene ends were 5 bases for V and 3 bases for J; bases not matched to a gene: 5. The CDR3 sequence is CATSRGLAGGDYEQYF. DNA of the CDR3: TGTGCCACCAGCCGGGGACTAGCGGGGGGAGACTACGAGCAGTACTTC.

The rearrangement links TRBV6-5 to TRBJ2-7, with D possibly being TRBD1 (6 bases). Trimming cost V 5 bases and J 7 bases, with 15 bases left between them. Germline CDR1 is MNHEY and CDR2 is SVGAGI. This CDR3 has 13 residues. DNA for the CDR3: TGTGCCAGCAGTGCTTCGACCCAGGGGGAGCAGTACTTC. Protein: CASSASTQGEQYF.

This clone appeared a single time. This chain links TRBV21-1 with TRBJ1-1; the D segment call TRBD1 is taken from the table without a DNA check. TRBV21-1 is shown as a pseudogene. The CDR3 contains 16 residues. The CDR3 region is CASSKALWGLNTEAFF. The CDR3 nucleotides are TGTGCCAGCAGCAAAGCGCTTTGGGGCTTGAACACTGAAGCTTTCTTT.

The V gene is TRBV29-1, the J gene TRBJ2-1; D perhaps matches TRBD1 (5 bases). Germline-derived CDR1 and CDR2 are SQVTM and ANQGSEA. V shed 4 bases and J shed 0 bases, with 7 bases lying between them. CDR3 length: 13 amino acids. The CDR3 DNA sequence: TGCAGCGTTGGACAGAGCTCCTACAATGAGCAGTTCTTC. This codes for CSVGQSSYNEQFF.

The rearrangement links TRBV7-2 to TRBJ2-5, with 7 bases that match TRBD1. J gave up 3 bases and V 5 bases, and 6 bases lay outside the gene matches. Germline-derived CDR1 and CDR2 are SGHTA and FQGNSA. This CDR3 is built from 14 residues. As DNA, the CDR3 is TGTGCCAGCAGCCCAGGACAGGCAAAAGAGACCCAGTACTTC. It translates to CASSPGQAKETQYF.

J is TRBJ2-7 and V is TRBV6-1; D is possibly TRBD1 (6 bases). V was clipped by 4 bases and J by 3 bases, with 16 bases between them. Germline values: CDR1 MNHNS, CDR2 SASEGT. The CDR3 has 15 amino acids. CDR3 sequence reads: CASSVSPGHSYEQYF. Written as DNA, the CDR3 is TGTGCCAGCAGTGTTTCTCCGGGACACAGCTACGAGCAGTACTTC.

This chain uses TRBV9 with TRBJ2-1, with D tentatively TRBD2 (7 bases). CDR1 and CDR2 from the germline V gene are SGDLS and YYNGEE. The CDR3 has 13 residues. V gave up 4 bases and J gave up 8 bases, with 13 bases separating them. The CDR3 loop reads CASSPGEGHEQFF. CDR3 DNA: TGTGCCAGCAGCCCAGGGGAGGGACATGAGCAGTTCTTC. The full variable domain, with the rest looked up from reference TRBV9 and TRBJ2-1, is DSGVTQTPKHLITATGQRVTLRCSPRSGDLSVYWYQQSLDQGLQFLIQYYNGEERAKGNILERFSAQQFPDLHSELNLSSLELGDSALYFCASSPGEGHEQFFGPGTRLTVL.

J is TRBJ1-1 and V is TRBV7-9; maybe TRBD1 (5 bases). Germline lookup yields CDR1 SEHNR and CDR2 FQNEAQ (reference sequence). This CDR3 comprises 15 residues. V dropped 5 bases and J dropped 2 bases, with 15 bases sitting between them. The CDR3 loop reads CASSRRGRANTEAFF. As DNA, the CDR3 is TGTGCCAGCAGCCGACGGGGGAGGGCTAACACTGAAGCTTTCTTT. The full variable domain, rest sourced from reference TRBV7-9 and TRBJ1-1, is DTGVSQNPRHKITKRGQNVTFRCDPISEHNRLYWYRQTLGQGPEFLTYFQNEAQLEKSRLLSDRFSAERPKGSFSTLEIQRTEQGDSAMYLCASSRRGRANTEAFFGQGTRLTVV.

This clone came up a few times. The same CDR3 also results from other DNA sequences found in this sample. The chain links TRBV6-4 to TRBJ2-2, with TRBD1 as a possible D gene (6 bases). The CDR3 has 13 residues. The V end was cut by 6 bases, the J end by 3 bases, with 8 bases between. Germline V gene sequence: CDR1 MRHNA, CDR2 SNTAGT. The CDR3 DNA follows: TGTGCCAGCAGCGCAGGGGACACCGGGGAGCTGTTTTTT. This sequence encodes CASSAGDTGELFF.

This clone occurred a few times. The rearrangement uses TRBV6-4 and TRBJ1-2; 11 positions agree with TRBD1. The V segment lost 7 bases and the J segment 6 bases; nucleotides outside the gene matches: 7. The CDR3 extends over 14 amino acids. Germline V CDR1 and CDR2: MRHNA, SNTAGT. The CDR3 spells CASTDRGRLDGYTF. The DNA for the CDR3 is TGTGCCAGCACGGACAGGGGGCGTTTGGATGGCTACACCTTC.

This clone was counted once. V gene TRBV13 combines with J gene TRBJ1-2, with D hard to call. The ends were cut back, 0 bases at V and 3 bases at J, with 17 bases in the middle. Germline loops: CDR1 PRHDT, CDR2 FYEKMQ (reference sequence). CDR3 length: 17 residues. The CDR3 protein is CASSLGASVISDYGYTF. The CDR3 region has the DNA TGTGCCAGCAGCTTAGGCGCGAGTGTTATAAGTGACTATGGCTACACCTTC.

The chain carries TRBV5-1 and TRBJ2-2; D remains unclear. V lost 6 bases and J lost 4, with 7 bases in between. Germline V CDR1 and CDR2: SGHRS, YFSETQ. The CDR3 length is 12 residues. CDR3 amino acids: CASKQTTGELFF. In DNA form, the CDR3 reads TGCGCCAGCAAACAGACCACCGGGGAGCTGTTTTTT.

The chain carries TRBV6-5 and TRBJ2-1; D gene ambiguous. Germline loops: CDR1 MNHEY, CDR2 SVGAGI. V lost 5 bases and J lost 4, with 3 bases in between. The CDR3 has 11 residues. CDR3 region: CASSLYNEQFF. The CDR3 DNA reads TGTGCCAGCAGTCTGTACAATGAGCAGTTCTTC.

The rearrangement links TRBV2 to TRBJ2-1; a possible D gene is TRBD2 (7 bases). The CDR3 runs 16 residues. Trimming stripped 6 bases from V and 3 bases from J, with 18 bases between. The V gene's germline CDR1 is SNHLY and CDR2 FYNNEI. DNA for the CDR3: TGTGCCAGCAGGAGGGGGTTGGGAGGGAGCTACAATGAGCAGTTCTTC. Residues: CASRRGLGGSYNEQFF.